These T cell receptor beta chains were read from a single sample in a study of breast tumors, draining lymph nodes, adjacent tissues. TCRdb analysed the multiplex PCR reads with MiXCR anew, one entry per CDR3 protein. The data contain about 180,000 distinct CDR3 sequences, approximately 33% of them singletons. The source material was axillary lymph node tissue. Receptors originate from a female donor with breast cancer. Some clones in this sample may be carry-over from other donors' samples. The CDR3 runs from the conserved cysteine through the conserved F or W. A D gene is named only where the DNA matches it firmly. Only part of the rows carry a size: once, few, many, or a class if the clone is expanded.

length	V	J	size	D	DNA	CDR3
11	TRBV12-3/TRBV12-4	TRBJ1-1	-	-	TGTGCCAGCAGTTTGAAAGATAAAGCTTTCTTT	CASSLKDKAFF
13	TRBV7-9	TRBJ1-2	many	TRBD1	TGTGCCAGCAGCTCGGGACAGGTCGGGCCCTACACCTTC	CASSSGQVGPYTF
16	TRBV27	TRBJ1-5	many	-	TGTGCCAGCAGTCCCCGTGCAGGCCTATCCAATCAGCCCCAGCATTTT	CASSPRAGLSNQPQHF
14	TRBV18	TRBJ2-2	many	-	TGTGCCAGCTCACCCGGGGACTTCACCGGGGAGCTGTTTTTT	CASSPGDFTGELFF
21	TRBV11-2	TRBJ2-2	-	-	-	CASSLGSYEQYFGPGTRELFF
15	TRBV10-3	TRBJ1-2	many	TRBD1	TGTGCCATCAGTGGGGGACAGGTCTCTTCGGGGGGCTACACCTTC	CAISGGQVSSGGYTF
15	TRBV15	TRBJ2-1	-	-	TGTGCCACCAGCAGCCGGGACAAAGCCTACAATGAGCAGTTCTTC	CATSSRDKAYNEQFF
15	TRBV19	TRBJ2-1	many	TRBD2	TGTGCCAGTAGTAATGGACTAGCGGGAGTGCCTGAGCAGTTCTTC	CASSNGLAGVPEQFF
17	TRBV5-1	TRBJ2-1	many	TRBD1	TGCGCCAGCAGCTTAATAGATAGTACAGGGGTATACAATGAGCAGTTCTTC	CASSLIDSTGVYNEQFF
15	TRBV5-1	TRBJ1-5	many	-	TGCGCCAGCAGCTTGGGGACAACTGGCGGTCAGCCCCAGCATTTT	CASSLGTTGGQPQHF
13	TRBV13	TRBJ1-1	-	-	TGTGCCAGCAGCCCGGAGGGGGGCACTGAAGCTTTCTTT	CASSPEGGTEAFF
13	TRBV10-1	TRBJ2-1	many	-	TGCGCCAGCAGTGAGACCCCGACAGGTGGCCAGTTCTTC	CASSETPTGGQFF
15	TRBV15	TRBJ1-5	many	-	TGTGCCACCAGCAGGGAGGGGACGTACAATCAGCCCCAGCATTTT	CATSREGTYNQPQHF
18	TRBV6-4	TRBJ2-1	few	TRBD2	TGTGCCGGCACACTACGAGTAGCGGGGGGTCCCCCCTACAATGAGCAGTTCTTC	CAGTLRVAGGPPYNEQFF
18	TRBV5-1	TRBJ2-1	many	TRBD2	TGCGCCAGCAGCTTGTGGGAGGCTAGCGGGAGCTCCTACAATGAGCAGTTCTTC	CASSLWEASGSSYNEQFF
15	TRBV27	TRBJ2-5	many	TRBD2	TGTGCCAGCAGACCCATCGGGGGGTTCCAAGAGACCCAGTACTTC	CASRPIGGFQETQYF
16	TRBV7-3	TRBJ2-3	many	TRBD2	TGTGCCAGCAGCCTCACCGGGACTAGGCACACAGATACGCAGTATTTT	CASSLTGTRHTDTQYF
14	TRBV2	TRBJ1-3	many	TRBD1	TGTGCCATCAAGACAGGGGTTGAGAGAAACACCATATATTTT	CAIKTGVERNTIYF
14	TRBV5-8	TRBJ2-7	many	-	TGTGCCAGCAGCTTGAGACAGGTAACCTACGAGCAGTACTTC	CASSLRQVTYEQYF